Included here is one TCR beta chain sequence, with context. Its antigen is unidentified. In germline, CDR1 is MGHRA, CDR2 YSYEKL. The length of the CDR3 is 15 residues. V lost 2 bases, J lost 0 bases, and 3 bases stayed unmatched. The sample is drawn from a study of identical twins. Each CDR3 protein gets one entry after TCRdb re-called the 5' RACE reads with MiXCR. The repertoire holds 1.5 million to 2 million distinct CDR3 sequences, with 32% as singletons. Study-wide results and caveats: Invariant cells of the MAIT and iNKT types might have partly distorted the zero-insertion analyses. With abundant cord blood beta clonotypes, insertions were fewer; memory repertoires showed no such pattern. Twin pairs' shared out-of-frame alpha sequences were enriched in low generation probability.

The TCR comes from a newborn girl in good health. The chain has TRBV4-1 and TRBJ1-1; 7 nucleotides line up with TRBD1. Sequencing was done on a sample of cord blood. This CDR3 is CASSQNDRVNTEAFF. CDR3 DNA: TGCGCCAGCAGCCAAAACGACAGGGTGAACACTGAAGCTTTCTTT.